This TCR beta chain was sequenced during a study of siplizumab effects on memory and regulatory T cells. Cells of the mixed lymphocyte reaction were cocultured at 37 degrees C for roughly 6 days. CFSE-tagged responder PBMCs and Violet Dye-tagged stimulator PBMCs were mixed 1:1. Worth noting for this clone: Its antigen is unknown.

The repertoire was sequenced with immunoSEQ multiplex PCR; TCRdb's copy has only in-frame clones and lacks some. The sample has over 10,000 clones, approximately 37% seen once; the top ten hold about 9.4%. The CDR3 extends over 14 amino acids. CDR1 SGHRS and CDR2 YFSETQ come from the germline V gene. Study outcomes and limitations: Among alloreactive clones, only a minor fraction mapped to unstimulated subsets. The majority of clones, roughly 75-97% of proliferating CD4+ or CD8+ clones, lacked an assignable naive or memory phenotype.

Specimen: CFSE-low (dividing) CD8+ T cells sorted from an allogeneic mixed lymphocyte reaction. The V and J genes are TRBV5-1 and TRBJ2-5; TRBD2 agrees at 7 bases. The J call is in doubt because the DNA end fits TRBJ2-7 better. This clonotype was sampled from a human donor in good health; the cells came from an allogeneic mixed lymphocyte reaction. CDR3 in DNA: TGCGCCAGCAGCTTGGTAAGGGAGGGCCACGAGCAGTACTTC. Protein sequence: CASSLVREGHEQYF.